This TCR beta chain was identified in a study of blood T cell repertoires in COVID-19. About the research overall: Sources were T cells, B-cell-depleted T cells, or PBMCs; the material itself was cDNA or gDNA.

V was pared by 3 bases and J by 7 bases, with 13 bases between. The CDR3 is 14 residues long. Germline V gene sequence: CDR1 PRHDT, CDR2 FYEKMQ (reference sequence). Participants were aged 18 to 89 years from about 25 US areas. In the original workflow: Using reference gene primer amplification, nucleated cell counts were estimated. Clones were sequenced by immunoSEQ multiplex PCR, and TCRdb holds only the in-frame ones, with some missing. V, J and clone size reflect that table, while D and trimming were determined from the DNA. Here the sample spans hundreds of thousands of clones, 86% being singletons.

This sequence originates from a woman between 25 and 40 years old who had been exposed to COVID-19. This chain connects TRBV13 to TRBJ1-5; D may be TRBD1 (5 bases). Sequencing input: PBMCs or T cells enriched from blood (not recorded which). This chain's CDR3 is CASSFGLRGQPQHF. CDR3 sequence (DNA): TGTGCCAGCAGCTTTGGCCTTAGGGGCCAGCCCCAGCATTTT.